This TCR beta chain comes out of a study of shared clonotypes between healthy human individuals. As for the study in general: Aged 18 to 49, the donors were a couple of women and three men. Notes on the study in general: Sequencing of the sorted subsets was shown by rarefaction to be incomplete despite large depth. A few donors shared around 5.1% of their naive CD4 clonotypes.

Deep-level assay runs were performed. The table came from immunoSEQ multiplex PCR; TCRdb's copy has only in-frame clones and leaves some out. This repertoire shows about 1,800,000 clones, just under 95% found once; its top ten account for more than 0.95%. Points on this clone: Its antigen remains unidentified.

CD45RO-negative, CCR7-positively selected cells formed the naive CD8 fraction, excluding terminally differentiated effector memory CD45RA+ cells. The CDR3 runs to 15 residues. Trimming removed 2 bases from V and 8 bases from J; junction bases left unmatched: 7. CDR1 is SGDLS, CDR2 YYNGEE, per germline. The chain joins TRBV9 to TRBJ2-1, with 10 bases fitting TRBD2. The TCR was taken from a man in his late teens or twenties in good health. Input material: naive CD8+ T cells sorted from blood. The CDR3 here is CASSVASGGFYEQFF. In DNA, the CDR3 is TGTGCCAGCAGCGTGGCTAGCGGGGGCTTCTATGAGCAGTTCTTC.